This T cell receptor beta chain appears in the sequencing data of a study of T-cell memory formation after mild COVID-19. The germline V gene encodes CDR1 SEHNR and CDR2 FQNEAQ (reference sequence). V trimming: 5 bases; J trimming: 7 bases; junction bases outside the gene matches: 6. This CDR3 has 15 amino acids. Study-wide results and limits: Several responding clones turned up in pre-infection memory, indicating that cross-reactive memory may have taken part. Most CD4+ clones that shrank were in CM and EM, while CD8+ ones turned up in EMRA. What remained unconfirmed was the SARS-CoV-2 specificity of second-wave clones peaking on day 37.

Each CDR3 protein is one row after TCRdb ran MiXCR on the 5' RACE reads. The sample holds about 90,000 distinct CDR3 sequences, approximately 16% seen once. On this clonotype: Its antigen is not known.

The chain is built from TRBV7-9 and TRBJ1-6; TRBD1 matches at 9 bases. This TCR was recovered from a man in his late teens or twenties who had mild COVID-19 (a few samples of this study predate the infection). Cell type and time point are not known. The sample was PBMCs or a T cell subset sorted from them (not recorded which). As DNA, the CDR3 is TGTGCCAGCAGCCCAACAGGGGGCCTAAATTCACCCCTCCACTTT. Translated, it gives CASSPTGGLNSPLHF.